The rows below give T cell receptor beta chains drawn from one sample of a study of T cells expressing NK-cell markers. TCRdb re-called the 5' RACE reads and shows each CDR3 protein once, DNA omitted. The sample data list roughly 170,000 distinct CDR3 sequences. Sequencing was done on a sample of blood T cells: a sorted CD56 or NKG2C T cell subset, CD4+ or CD8+ T cells, or bulk PBMC T cells (not recorded which). These receptors were obtained from a woman aged 18 to 75 in good health. The CDR3 runs from the conserved cysteine through the conserved F or W. Clone size, where shown, is once, few, many, or a class for clones that have expanded.

>TRBJ1-5|TRBV7-8|-
CASSLVRQGTQPQHF
>TRBJ1-1|TRBV7-6|-
CASSLAPVNTEAFF
>TRBJ1-4|TRBV5-1|-
CASSLASGPLNEKLFF
>TRBJ1-1|TRBV7-9|-
CASSVPPGRVNTEAFF
>TRBJ2-3|TRBV5-1|-
CASSFTPQVGRDTQYF
>TRBJ1-1|TRBV7-8|-
CASRFGVLTEAFF
>TRBJ2-3|TRBV29-1|-
CSVGGGYPTDTQYF
>TRBJ2-7|TRBV5-1|-
CASSGTSGTYEQYF
>TRBJ2-7|TRBV4-1|-
CASSRRDRDVEQYF
>TRBJ1-1|TRBV14|-
CASSQGGKIGVTEAFF
>TRBJ2-1|TRBV9|-
CASSVVGQAANEQFF
>TRBJ1-2|TRBV7-8|-
CASSLAGTNYGYTF
>TRBJ2-5|TRBV7-9|-
CASSLARARQETQYF
>TRBJ1-5|TRBV20-1|-
CSAMTVYGNQPQHF
>TRBJ2-1|TRBV5-1|-
CASSLGPREKPNNEQFF
>TRBJ2-5|TRBV10-3|-
CAISQGSGAPQETQYF
>TRBJ2-7|TRBV4-1|-
CARTNPTGTKPYEQYF
>TRBJ2-5|TRBV6-1|-
CASSSPNKAGGETQYF
>TRBJ1-1|TRBV12-3/TRBV12-4|-
CASSLDRGHSFF
>TRBJ2-3|TRBV19|-
CASSNADTQYF
>TRBJ2-1|TRBV10-3|-
CAISEGSRVAVSDNEQFF
>TRBJ1-5|TRBV12-3/TRBV12-4|medium-sized
CASSFREGQPQHF
>TRBJ1-6|TRBV5-1|-
CASSLEQGVSPLHF
>TRBJ1-2|TRBV5-6|-
CASSLGSQGYGYTF
>TRBJ2-7|TRBV5-1|-
CASSFLAGSSYEQYF